These 15 T cell receptor beta chains share one sample of origin, sequenced in a study of T-cell memory formation after mild COVID-19. TCRdb redid the calling of the 5' RACE reads with MiXCR, one entry per CDR3 protein. Of 30,000 to 40,000 distinct CDR3 sequences listed, roughly 11% are singletons. Sequencing input: PBMCs or a T cell subset sorted from them (not recorded which). All receptors come from a man aged 18 to 30 who had mild COVID-19 (a few samples of this study predate the infection). Cell type and time point are not known.

This clonotype was found many times. The chain employs TRBV3-1 and TRBJ2-3; D might be TRBD1 or TRBD2, each matching 5 bases. This CDR3 has 14 residues. Trimming stripped 10 bases from V and 6 bases from J, with 20 bases between. Germline V lookup: CDR1 LGHDT, CDR2 YNNKEL (reference sequence). CDR3 region: CATARDPSFDTQYF. CDR3 DNA: TGTGCCACCGCAAGGGACCCTTCGTTCGATACGCAGTATTTT.

This clonotype came up many times. The chain couples TRBV7-9 to TRBJ2-3, with a possible D match to TRBD1 (6 bases). Deletions cut 6 bases from V and 4 bases from J, with 20 bases between. Germline V gene lookup returns CDR1 SEHNR and CDR2 FQNEAQ (reference sequence). The CDR3 sequence is 16 residues long. CDR3 loop: CASRAKRQGNADTQYF. DNA of the CDR3: TGTGCCAGCAGGGCGAAAAGGCAGGGGAATGCAGATACGCAGTATTTT.

The V gene is TRBV24-1, the J gene TRBJ2-3; D might be TRBD1 (6 bases). V lost 1 base to trimming and J lost 2 bases, with 12 bases between them. This CDR3 region has 16 residues. The germline CDR1 and CDR2 sequences are KGHDR and SFDVKD. The CDR3 DNA follows: TGTGCCACCAGTGATTTAGGTGGGGGCTTCACAGATACGCAGTATTTT. Its protein is CATSDLGGGFTDTQYF.

This clonotype was observed at least ten times. In nucleotides, the CDR3 is TGTGCCAGCAGCTCCCAGGGAGCGGGGGCCGCTCGGAGCTCCTACAATGAGCAGTTCTTC. It translates to CASSSQGAGAARSSYNEQFF. This chain uses TRBV7-3 with TRBJ2-1, with 8 bases lining up with TRBD2. CDR1 and CDR2 from the germline V gene are SGHTA and FQGTGA. The CDR3 has 20 amino acids. Trimming took 4 bases from V and 0 from J; bases not matched to a gene: 17.

This clonotype occurred many times. The CDR3 reads CASGPGAMTGELFF. The CDR3, as DNA: TGTGCTAGTGGTCCCGGGGCTATGACCGGGGAGCTGTTTTTT. J is TRBJ2-2 and V is TRBV12-5, with D perhaps assigned TRBD1 or TRBD2 (5 bases each). The V gene's germline CDR1 is LGHNT and CDR2 FRNRAP. The CDR3 consists of 14 residues. V lost 5 bases and J lost 5, with 12 bases in between.

Ten or more counts support this clonotype. V gene TRBV20-1 combines with J gene TRBJ2-3; tentative D call: TRBD2 (5 bases). The CDR3 runs 13 residues. The V gene lost 4 bases and the J gene lost 0 bases, with 8 bases spanning the gap. Germline V gene sequence: CDR1 DFQATT, CDR2 SNEGSKA (reference sequence). In nucleotides, the CDR3 is TGCAGTGCTATCGCGGGTAGCACAGATACGCAGTATTTT. Its protein is CSAIAGSTDTQYF.

This clonotype has a count of ten or more. CDR3 sequence: CASSHHGLGITGELFF. CDR3 coding DNA: TGCGCCAGCAGCCACCACGGCCTGGGTATCACCGGGGAGCTGTTTTTT. V usage is TRBV4-1 and J usage is TRBJ2-2, with D uncertain. Per germline, CDR1 MGHRA and CDR2 YSYEKL. The CDR3 loop spans 16 amino acids. Trimming took off 3 bases at V and 4 bases at J, with 15 bases between the two ends.

This clonotype appeared many times. V usage is TRBV5-1 and J usage is TRBJ2-1, with 7 bases lining up with TRBD1. The CDR3 covers 14 residues. With 2 bases clipped from V and 4 bases from J, the junction kept 3 bases outside the gene matches. The germline gives CDR1 SGHRS, CDR2 YFSETQ. This chain's CDR3 is CASSFQGEYNEQFF. The CDR3 DNA follows: TGCGCCAGCAGCTTTCAGGGGGAATACAATGAGCAGTTCTTC.

This clonotype was observed at least ten times. The chain uses TRBV25-1 and TRBJ1-2; TRBD1 is a possible D gene (5 bases). With 1 base removed from V and 2 bases from J, the gap between germline ends came to 8 bases. The CDR3 sequence is 14 residues long. Germline loops: CDR1 MGHDK, CDR2 SYGVNS. Here the CDR3 DNA reads TGTGCCAGCAGTGAATGGGGGGGGAACTATGGCTACACCTTC. Translated, it gives CASSEWGGNYGYTF.

The DNA of the CDR3 is TGCAGCGTTGCGGCGGCAGGGAACCTCTACGAGCAGTACTTC. This gives the protein CSVAAAGNLYEQYF. The chain couples TRBV29-1 to TRBJ2-7, with D perhaps matching TRBD1 (5 bases). CDR1 is SQVTM and CDR2 is ANQGSEA in the germline V gene. The V gene lost 4 bases and the J gene lost 3 bases, with 16 bases spanning the gap. The CDR3 covers 14 residues.

The sample holds many counts of this clonotype. The V call is TRBV4-2, the J call TRBJ1-2, with no clear D. Trimming pared 1 base from V and 5 bases from J, leaving 11 bases between. The germline V gene encodes CDR1 LGHNA and CDR2 YNFKEQ. CDR3 length equals 14 residues. The CDR3 loop reads CASSQVAEVYGYTF. The DNA of the CDR3 is TGTGCCAGCAGCCAAGTCGCGGAAGTTTATGGCTACACCTTC.

This clonotype appeared many times. The chain has TRBV5-5 and TRBJ2-3; 7 bases are a match to TRBD2. V shed 0 bases, J shed 0 bases, and the junction held 7 bases outside the gene matches. This CDR3 contains 17 residues. CDR1 and CDR2 from the germline V gene are SGHKS and YYEKEE (reference sequence). Here the CDR3 DNA reads TGTGCCAGCAGCTTGGGTATAGCGGGTTCTAGCACAGATACGCAGTATTTT. This translates into CASSLGIAGSSTDTQYF.

This clonotype was observed at least ten times. J is TRBJ2-7 and V is TRBV18; 9 bases fit TRBD1. Trimming cost V 4 bases and J 0 bases; bases outside gene matches: 7. CDR3 length: 16 amino acids. Germline-derived CDR1 and CDR2 are KGHSH and LQKENI. The CDR3 region is CASSLRTGASSYEQYV. CDR3 in DNA: TGTGCCAGCTCACTAAGGACAGGGGCGAGCTCCTACGAGCAGTACGTC.

The gene calls are TRBV20-1 and TRBJ1-2; D gene unclear. The length of the CDR3 is 12 residues. Germline V gene data show CDR1 as DFQATT and CDR2 as SNEGSKA (reference sequence). The V and J ends lost 7 bases and 4 bases respectively, with 13 bases between them. CDR3 sequence (DNA): TGCAGTGTCGGCGCAGAGCTCTATGGCTACACCTTC. It codes for CSVGAELYGYTF.

V usage is TRBV20-1 and J usage is TRBJ2-7, with 8 bases identical to TRBD1. In germline, CDR1 is DFQATT, CDR2 SNEGSKA (reference sequence). Trimming took 4 bases from V and 5 from J; bases not matched to a gene: 7. This CDR3 is 13 amino acids long. CDR3 amino acids: CSAKGQGLDEQYV. As DNA, the CDR3 is TGCAGTGCTAAAGGACAGGGCCTAGACGAGCAGTACGTC.